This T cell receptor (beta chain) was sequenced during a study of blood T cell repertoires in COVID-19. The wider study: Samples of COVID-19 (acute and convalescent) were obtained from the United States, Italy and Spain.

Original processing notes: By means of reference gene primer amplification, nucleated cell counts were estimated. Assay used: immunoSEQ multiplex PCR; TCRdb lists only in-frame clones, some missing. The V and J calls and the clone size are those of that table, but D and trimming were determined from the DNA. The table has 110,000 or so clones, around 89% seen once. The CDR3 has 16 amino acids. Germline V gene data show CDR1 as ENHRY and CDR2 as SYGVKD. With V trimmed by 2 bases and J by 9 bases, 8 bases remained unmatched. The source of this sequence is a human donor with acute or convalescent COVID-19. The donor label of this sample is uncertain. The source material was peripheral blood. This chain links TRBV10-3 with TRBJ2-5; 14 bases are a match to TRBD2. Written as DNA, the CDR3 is TGTGCCATCAGTGAGGGGGGACTAGCGGGAGCTCGGGCCCAGTACTTC. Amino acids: CAISEGGLAGARAQYF.